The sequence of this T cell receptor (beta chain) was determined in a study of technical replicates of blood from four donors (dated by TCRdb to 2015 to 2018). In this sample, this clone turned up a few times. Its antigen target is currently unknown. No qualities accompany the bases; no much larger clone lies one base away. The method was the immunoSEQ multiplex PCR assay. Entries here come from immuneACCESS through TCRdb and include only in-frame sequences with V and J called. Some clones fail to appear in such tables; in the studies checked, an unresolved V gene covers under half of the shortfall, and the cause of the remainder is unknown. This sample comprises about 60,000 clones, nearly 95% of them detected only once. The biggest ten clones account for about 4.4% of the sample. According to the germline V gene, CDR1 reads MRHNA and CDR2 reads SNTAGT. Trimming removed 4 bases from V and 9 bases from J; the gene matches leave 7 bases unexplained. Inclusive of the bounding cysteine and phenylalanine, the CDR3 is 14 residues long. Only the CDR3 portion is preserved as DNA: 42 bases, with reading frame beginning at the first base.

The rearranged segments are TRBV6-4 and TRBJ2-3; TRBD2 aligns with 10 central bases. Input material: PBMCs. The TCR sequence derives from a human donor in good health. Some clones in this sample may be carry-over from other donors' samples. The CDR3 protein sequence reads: CASSGLAGDQTQYF. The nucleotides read TGTGCCAGCAGTGGGCTAGCGGGAGATCAGACGCAGTATTTT.